The source of this TCR beta chain is a study of CD8+ T cells in alopecia areata. On the study more broadly: The tofacitinib course ran for 6 to 18 months and was followed by 6 months off drug.

Reverse transcribed after extraction, RNA yielded cDNA as the sequencing template. TCRdb's table, derived via immunoSEQ multiplex PCR, lists solely in-frame clones and lacks some. The top ten clones hold 12% of a sample with more than 90,000 clones, around three fifths of them seen once. This clone was seen just once. Treatment here: oral pan-JAK inhibitor, 5-10 mg twice daily. The V and J ends lost 6 bases and 8 bases, in that order; junction bases with no gene match: 12. Germline V gene lookup returns CDR1 MNHEY and CDR2 SMNVEV (reference sequence). The CDR3 sequence is 15 residues long. V is TRBV27 and J is TRBJ2-1; TRBD2 agrees at 8 bases. Sequences were derived from CD8+ T cells sorted from blood, sampled at week 24, from a patient treated with tofacitinib. The clonotype originates from a human donor with alopecia areata. CDR3 sequence: CASRPTSGGGDEQFF. DNA of the CDR3: TGTGCCAGCAGGCCCACTAGCGGAGGGGGGGATGAGCAGTTCTTC.